This TCR beta chain came from a study of cytomegalovirus exposure and HLA in healthy donors. Study at large: Early release data held 75 million to 90 million unique TCRs from HLA-typed donors. Study observations and caveats: In an earlier analysis, productive rearrangement rates for most beta V segments clustered near 90% or 30%. TCR beta sequences reportedly predicted the HLA-A and HLA-B alleles of most subjects accurately.

Comments on this clone: What it recognizes is unknown.

The PCR ran on 60 Vbeta and 13 Jbeta primers. Authors' data handling: Later, 65 million to 85 million unique TCR beta chains were counted in an analysis, and roughly 11 million of them were shared. Sequencing used immunoSEQ multiplex PCR; TCRdb keeps in-frame clones, though not all of them. The DNA gave D and trimming, while V, J and clone size come from that table. The sample yields about 180,000 clones, about 81% seen once. CDR1 and CDR2 (germline): SGHTA, FQGTGA. V shed 1 base and J shed 0 bases, with 15 bases lying between them. CDR3 length equals 18 residues. The chain joins TRBV7-3 to TRBJ2-2; weak D call: TRBD2 (7 bases). The sequenced sample consisted of PBMCs. This TCR was sampled from a man aged 40-49 years in good health and CMV-seronegative. CDR3 sequence: CASSLRGAGEANTGELFF. The CDR3 nucleotides read TGTGCCAGCAGCTTAAGGGGGGCGGGGGAAGCGAACACCGGGGAGCTGTTTTTT.